Listed below are T cell receptor beta chains from one sample, sequenced in a study of shared clonotypes between healthy human individuals. Clones were sequenced by immunoSEQ multiplex PCR, and TCRdb holds only the in-frame ones, with some missing. Among millions of clones listed, approximately 92% were seen once. Sequenced material: naive CD4+ T cells sorted from blood. These receptors originate from a man between 18 and 35 years old in good health. The CDR3 runs from the conserved cysteine through the conserved F or W. The D gene is left open where the match is weak. Not all rows give a size; the values are once, few, many and, for expanded clones, a class.

size	length	V	J	D	CDR3	DNA
NA	15	TRBV10-3	TRBJ2-7	TRBD1	CAISGGTGVIYEQYF	TGTGCCATCAGTGGGGGGACAGGGGTTATATACGAGCAGTACTTC
NA	15	TRBV4-1	TRBJ2-3	TRBD2	CASSQVAGTPDTQYF	TGCGCCAGCAGCCAAGTAGCGGGTACCCCAGATACGCAGTATTTT
NA	15	TRBV2	TRBJ1-1	TRBD1	CASSNNRGRNTEAFF	TGTGCCAGCAGTAATAACAGGGGTAGGAACACTGAAGCTTTCTTT
NA	14	TRBV5-4	TRBJ2-7	TRBD2	CASSLEGLANEQYF	TGTGCCAGCAGCTTGGAGGGACTAGCGAACGAGCAGTACTTC
NA	15	TRBV2	TRBJ2-5	TRBD2	CASSDARGAPETQYF	TGTGCCAGCAGTGACGCGCGGGGGGCCCCGGAGACCCAGTACTTC
NA	15	TRBV7-9	TRBJ2-7	NA	CASSLAGGRRYEQYF	TGTGCCAGCAGCTTAGCGGGGGGACGTCGCTACGAGCAGTACTTC
once	16	TRBV5-6	TRBJ2-1	TRBD2	CASSFYGTSGTNEQFF	TGTGCCAGCAGCTTTTACGGGACTAGCGGCACCAATGAGCAGTTCTTC
NA	13	TRBV5-4	TRBJ2-1	NA	CASSPFTSNEQFF	TGTGCCAGCAGCCCTTTTACTAGCAATGAGCAGTTCTTC
NA	14	TRBV6-6	TRBJ2-5	NA	CASGSFGLGETQYF	TGTGCCAGCGGGTCTTTTGGATTGGGCGAGACCCAGTACTTC
few	14	TRBV2	TRBJ1-5	NA	CASTLIGANQPQHF	TGTGCCAGCACCCTAATCGGGGCCAATCAGCCCCAGCATTTT
NA	14	TRBV4-3	TRBJ2-3	TRBD2	CASSSNGGADTQYF	TGCGCCAGCAGCTCAAATGGGGGGGCAGATACGCAGTATTTT
NA	13	TRBV6-1	TRBJ1-1	TRBD1	CASSEDRGPGAFF	TGTGCCAGCAGTGAGGACAGGGGGCCGGGAGCTTTCTTT
NA	16	TRBV14	TRBJ2-1	NA	CASSQEPRDPPREQFF	TGTGCCAGCAGCCAAGAGCCTCGGGACCCCCCTAGGGAGCAGTTCTTC
NA	15	TRBV9	TRBJ2-2	NA	CASSNGLLNTGELFF	TGTGCCAGCAGCAACGGACTGCTGAACACCGGGGAGCTGTTTTTT
NA	16	TRBV9	TRBJ2-2	TRBD1	CASSVGQGARTGELFF	TGTGCCAGCAGCGTAGGACAGGGGGCGCGGACCGGGGAGCTGTTTTTT
NA	12	TRBV28	TRBJ2-5	NA	CASKRGAETQYF	TGTGCCAGCAAACGGGGTGCGGAGACCCAGTACTTC
NA	12	TRBV6-6	TRBJ2-5	NA	CASSWIQETQYF	TGTGCCAGCAGCTGGATCCAAGAGACCCAGTACTTC
NA	14	TRBV6-1	TRBJ2-3	TRBD1	CASSEPQGADTQYF	TGTGCCAGCAGTGAACCGCAGGGGGCAGATACGCAGTATTTT
NA	18	TRBV19	TRBJ2-3	NA	CASSIRGMGGAVTDTQYF	TGTGCCAGTAGTATCCGAGGCATGGGGGGGGCGGTCACAGATACGCAGTATTTT
NA	14	TRBV6-5	TRBJ1-3	NA	CASSYSSTGNTIYF	TGTGCCAGCAGTTATTCTAGTACTGGAAACACCATATATTTT
NA	11	TRBV30	TRBJ1-2	NA	CAWSVEVGYTF	TGTGCCTGGAGTGTAGAGGTCGGCTACACCTTC
NA	16	TRBV9	TRBJ1-6	NA	CASSVVEIPSGSPLHF	TGTGCCAGCAGCGTAGTGGAGATTCCGTCGGGCTCACCCCTCCACTTT
NA	14	TRBV30	TRBJ2-6	NA	CAWMLFSGANVLTF	TGTGCCTGGATGCTTTTTTCTGGGGCCAACGTCCTGACTTTC